This T cell receptor beta chain was retrieved from a study of monozygotic twins with inflammatory bowel disease. On this clonotype itself: Its antigen is as yet unknown.

Whole-study results and caveats: A single strong IBD-associated signal or clonotype was not supported by the findings.

Investigators made cDNA in eight separate reactions per sample. Each UMI harboured a 6-nucleotide sample barcode and was appended via template switching. PCR of TCRalpha and TCRbeta cDNA was nested, with two rounds of approximately 17 and 9 cycles. For each CDR3 protein, TCRdb gives one entry from its re-call of the 5' RACE reads, without DNA. The sample table includes about 420,000 distinct CDR3 sequences. There are 13 residues in the CDR3. Germline V lookup: CDR1 MDHEN, CDR2 SYDVKM. Sequenced sample: blood. This receptor was obtained from a human donor with ulcerative colitis or Crohn's disease, or a healthy co-twin of an affected twin (not recorded which). The J gene is TRBJ1-1, the V gene TRBV28. The chain's CDR3 is CASSSPSPKEAFF.